Listed below are T cell receptor beta chains from one sample, sequenced in a study of OX40 agonist ivuxolimab in advanced cancers. Sequencing was performed with immunoSEQ multiplex PCR; in TCRdb, only in-frame clones are kept and a portion is missing. The sample records fewer than 85,000 clones, roughly nine tenths being singletons. Here the sequenced sample was CD4+ or CD8+ T cells sorted from blood, taken in a trial of the OX40 agonist ivuxolimab. The receptors derive from an adult with an advanced solid tumor such as melanoma, head and neck, liver or kidney cancer. Each CDR3 is given with its conserved first and last residue.

V | CDR3
TRBV19 | CASSIVTAGNTEAFF
TRBV11-3 | CASSPSGGAGGKFF
TRBV21-1 | CASSNSQGAYEQYF
TRBV27 | CASSWGTGYEQYF
TRBV7-2 | CASRAADNVGQYF
TRBV27 | CASSSGTLGTDTQYF
TRBV27 | CASRKGTGAYVAETQYF
TRBV10-2 | CASSESFKISGNQPQHF
TRBV19 | CASSPGLPYEQYF
TRBV5-4 | CASSLAGGVGAEAFF
TRBV4-1 | CASSQVGGEESPLHF
TRBV2 | CASKVPVGPYNEQFF
TRBV27 | CASRGGPLPISYEQYF
TRBV9 | CASSVGGGAGETQYF
TRBV5-4 | CASSSPGQVYNEQFF
TRBV2 | CASRERGVAYTEAFF
TRBV10-3 | CAISEPSDSDYGYTF
TRBV9 | CASSPRQINTEAFF
TRBV4-2 | CASSQPGGADTGELFF
TRBV9 | CASSAVDSGGAYGYTF
TRBV11-3 | CASSFTYSNEQFF
TRBV19 | CASSKSRGPDQETQYF
TRBV5-6 | CASSLARYNEQFF
TRBV6-5 | CASSVTGLGEKLFF
TRBV7-8 | CASSDTAGTENTEAFF
TRBV29-1 | CSVEGGTAPSYEQYF
TRBV19 | CASSALGLAGGGETQYF
TRBV4-3 | CASSQGYTGELFF
TRBV27 | CASSPQGVGGANVLTF
TRBV7-8 | CASSLTRLAGGNEQFF
TRBV4-3 | CASSQEGHMNTEAFF
TRBV27 | CASSVGRNTEAFF
TRBV7-2 | CASSPGGERTEAFF
TRBV11-1 | CASSSIDRETGELFF
TRBV13 | CASADRARGNEQFF
TRBV13 | CASSPLGTSGNNEQFF
TRBV27 | CASSLSPYSLLYNEQFF
TRBV19 | CASSKEGPYEQYF
TRBV5-1 | CASSLSRNGNTEAFF
TRBV9 | CASSRPGEPGYGYTF
TRBV4-1 | CASSQVGGIPNAYEQYF
TRBV11-2 | CASSWGAGSNQPQHF
TRBV14 | CASSQDWSSGEQFF